Listed below are T cell receptor delta chains from one sample, sequenced in a study of gamma-delta chains in newborns, infants, children. TCRdb reran clone calling via CATT on the reads. Found here are some 10,000 delta-chain clones, 8.5% to 9.5% of them singletons; the top ten hold roughly 9%. The sample taken for sequencing was blood. These receptor sequences come from a child who was a newborn, infant or young child, either healthy, febrile or measles-vaccinated (not recorded which). Both conserved end residues are trimmed from each CDR3. Fields, in order: V gene, clone size, D gene, CDR3 protein. The D gene is left open where the match is weak. Clone size is stated in some rows and not others, as once, few, many or a class when expanded.

>TRDV2|few|TRDD3
ACDPVLGEALAAQLF
>TRDV2|few|TRDD3
ACDTLTTGGYAPTDKLI
>TRDV1|few|TRDD3
ALGELLTGGYDPSNTDKLI
>TRDV3|-|-
AHGGNPTDKLI
>TRDV1|-|TRDD3
ALGDIPFLPPTGGYGPLYTDKLI
>TRDV2|medium-sized|TRDD3
ACDTGGFPSSWDTRQMF
>TRDV1|few|TRDD3
ALGEPASPLGVGDTLVYTDKLI
>TRDV1|few|-
ALGEHSSRAVLTAQLF
>TRDV2|few|TRDD3
ACGTGGYSWDTRQMF
>TRDV2|-|-
ACDTVLGGSWDTRQMF
>TRDV1|-|-
ALGDFPTLLGGAPCFVDKLI
>TRDV2|few|-
ACDTLGTRTDKLI
>TRDV2|few|TRDD3
ACTSLAGDTFSTDKLI
>TRDV2|-|TRDD3
ACDVLGDTPTDKLI
>TRDV2|few|TRDD3
ACDTTGGYRSWDTRQMF
>TRDV2|few|TRDD3
ACDTVLGDQLSWDTRQMF
>TRDV2|-|TRDD3
ACDPLEGGSATGKLI
>TRDV1|-|-
ALGELRAGGVRIALTAQLF
>TRDV2|few|-
ACDRLTQGGSWDTRQMF
>TRDV2|few|TRDD3
ACDTVLGDKVSWDTRQMF
>TRDV2|few|-
ACDAVIRDTDKLI
>TRDV2|-|-
ACDTVGGRDKLI
>TRDV2|medium-sized|-
ACDTVSLPENTDKLI
>TRDV2|-|-
ACDTVGPAYTDKLI
>TRDV2|-|TRDD3
ACDTLGALGDKLI
>TRDV2|medium-sized|-
ACDLWETDKLI
>TRDV2|-|TRDD3
ACDRLGDTYTDKLI
>TRDV2|-|TRDD3
ACDQLQARASGILGDRAHKLI